These 30 T cell receptor beta chains were sequenced from one sample in a study of T-cell memory formation after mild COVID-19. Using its own MiXCR run on the 5' RACE reads, TCRdb lists one record per CDR3 protein. The data hold a few hundred thousand distinct CDR3 sequences, with roughly 20% observed a single time. The sequenced sample was PBMCs or a T cell subset sorted from them (not recorded which). All receptors derive from an adult woman who had mild COVID-19 (a few samples of this study predate the infection). Cell type and time point are not known.

The rearrangement links TRBV4-1 to TRBJ2-1; 9 nucleotides align to TRBD2. CDR1 and CDR2 from the germline V gene are MGHRA and YSYEKL. This CDR3 is 15 amino acids long. Trimming took 1 base from V and 8 from J; bases not matched to a gene: 6. The CDR3 loop reads CASSQGGRGWYEQFF. In DNA, the CDR3 is TGCGCCAGCAGCCAAGGCGGGAGGGGTTGGTATGAGCAGTTCTTC.

This clonotype has more than one count but fewer than ten. The V gene is TRBV20-1, the J gene TRBJ2-5; perhaps TRBD2 as D (6 bases). From germline, CDR1 is DFQATT and CDR2 SNEGSKA (reference sequence). With 2 bases removed from V and 4 bases from J, the gap between germline ends came to 11 bases. This CDR3 is built from 13 residues. CDR3: CSARFSGGETQYF. The CDR3 DNA is TGCAGTGCTAGATTTTCCGGGGGAGAGACCCAGTACTTC.

This clonotype was counted many times. The chain links TRBV11-2 to TRBJ2-7, with no clear D. The V end was cut by 4 bases, the J end by 7 bases, with 26 bases between. The CDR3 contains 17 residues. The germline V gene has CDR1 SGHAT and CDR2 FQNNGV. CDR3 residues: CASSSLIGPGALGEQYF. For the CDR3, the DNA is TGTGCCAGCAGCTCCCTTATCGGGCCGGGTGCTCTGGGAGAGCAGTACTTC.

The rearrangement joins TRBV4-3 to TRBJ1-1; D gene ambiguous. The CDR3 contains 16 residues. Per the germline V gene, CDR1 is LGHNA and CDR2 is YSLEER. Trimming stripped 0 bases from V and 3 bases from J, with 14 bases between. CDR3 in DNA: TGCGCCAGCAGCCAAGATTCTAGGGCGCAGGACACTGAAGCTTTCTTT. It codes for CASSQDSRAQDTEAFF.

The chain joins TRBV5-1 to TRBJ2-7; D unclear. Trimming left V 2 bases short and J 1 base short, with 10 bases between. CDR3 length: 14 residues. CDR1 is SGHRS, CDR2 YFSETQ, per germline. The CDR3 is CASSFGGASYEQYF. CDR3 DNA sequence: TGCGCCAGCAGCTTCGGCGGCGCTTCCTACGAGCAGTACTTC.

DNA for the CDR3: TGTGCCAGCAGCCAAACTACCTCGACAGCTAACTATGGCTACACCTTC. As protein: CASSQTTSTANYGYTF. V usage is TRBV4-2 and J usage is TRBJ1-2; the D gene is possibly TRBD1 (5 bases). V was clipped by 2 bases and J by 0 bases, with 13 bases between them. The CDR3 is 16 amino acids. CDR1 is LGHNA and CDR2 is YNFKEQ in the germline V gene.

DNA of the CDR3: TGTGCCAGCTCACCGCTCGGGACAGACACTGAAGCTTTCTTT. Its translation: CASSPLGTDTEAFF. The chain joins TRBV18 to TRBJ1-1, with 7 positions matching TRBD1. With V trimmed by 3 bases and J by 3 bases, 4 bases remained unmatched. The germline V gene encodes CDR1 KGHSH and CDR2 LQKENI. The CDR3 is 14 amino acids. The variable domain in full, with the rest retrieved from reference TRBV18 and TRBJ1-1, is NAGVMQNPRHLVRRRGQEARLRCSPMKGHSHVYWYRQLPEEGLKFMVYLQKENIIDESGMPKERFSAEFPKEGPSILRIQQVVRGDSAAYFCASSPLGTDTEAFFGQGTRLTVV.

With respect to this clonotype: A junction end diverges from the germline sequence, so it may reflect a read error. V is TRBV20-1 and J is TRBJ2-5; 8 nucleotides align to TRBD2. Germline V gives CDR1 DFQATT, CDR2 SNEGSKA (reference sequence). This CDR3 is 15 amino acids long. The CDR3 here is CSARVGSGRTETQYF. The CDR3 bases are TGCAGTGCCAGAGTCGGCAGCGGGAGAACGGAGACCCAGTACTTC.

The sample holds many counts of this clonotype. The CDR3 DNA reads as TGTGCCAGCAGTTTCCTTCAAGAGACCCAGTACTTC. Protein: CASSFLQETQYF. The chain recombines TRBV12-3 or TRBV12-4 with TRBJ2-5; no clear D gene. The CDR3 totals 12 residues. The V end lost 3 bases, the J end lost 2 bases, and 4 bases lay between the germline ends.

There are a few counts of this clonotype. The chain combines TRBV27 with TRBJ1-1; D gene unclear. The CDR3 contains 14 residues. Trimming removed 1 base at V and 2 bases at J, with 8 bases between. Germline CDR1 and CDR2: MNHEY and SMNVEV (reference sequence). The CDR3 region is CASSLFAANTEAFF. The CDR3 DNA sequence: TGTGCCAGCAGTTTATTTGCAGCTAACACTGAAGCTTTCTTT.

J is TRBJ2-3 and V is TRBV15; D tentatively reads TRBD1 or TRBD2 (5 bases each). CDR1 and CDR2 from the germline V gene are LNHNV and YYDKDF (reference sequence). Trimming removed 1 base at V and 5 bases at J, with 16 bases between. The CDR3 spans 16 residues. Here the CDR3 DNA reads TGTGCCACCAGCAGAGGGCTGACAGTTGCGGGAGATACGCAGTATTTT. This translates into CATSRGLTVAGDTQYF.

This clonotype was observed a few times. The chain combines TRBV12-3 or TRBV12-4 with TRBJ1-1; D not certain. The CDR3 extends over 14 amino acids. Deletions cut 6 bases from V and 0 bases from J, with 11 bases between. The CDR3 DNA follows: TGTGCCAGCAGGCCCAGCCCCATGAACACTGAAGCTTTCTTT. This gives the protein CASRPSPMNTEAFF.

This clonotype has just a few counts. V and J are TRBV6-6 and TRBJ1-1; D is possibly TRBD1 (6 bases). The length of the CDR3 is 14 residues. Trimming cost V 6 bases and J 3 bases, with 14 bases left between them. Germline V lookup: CDR1 MNHNY, CDR2 SVGAGI (reference sequence). The CDR3: CASSYNRADTEAFF. The CDR3 DNA is TGTGCCAGCAGCTACAACAGGGCGGACACTGAAGCTTTCTTT.

The chain joins TRBV6-2 or TRBV6-3 to TRBJ2-7; 8 bases are shared with TRBD1. Germline CDR1 and CDR2: MNHEY and SVGEGT. The CDR3 consists of 15 residues. The V segment lost 7 bases and the J segment 2 bases; nucleotides outside the gene matches: 10. The CDR3 loop is CASIYPTGAPYEQYF. DNA of the CDR3: TGTGCCAGCATCTACCCGACAGGGGCCCCCTACGAGCAGTACTTC.

This clonotype has a count of ten or more. The rearrangement links TRBV9 to TRBJ1-4; no definite D call. Trimming cost V 4 bases and J 0 bases, with 10 bases left between them. Per germline, CDR1 SGDLS and CDR2 YYNGEE. This CDR3 region has 15 residues. The CDR3 bases are TGTGCCAGCAGCCCCGGCGGTGCAACTAATGAAAAACTGTTTTTT. Its translation is CASSPGGATNEKLFF.

This clonotype was seen a handful of times. V and J are TRBV5-1 and TRBJ2-7; D is ambiguous. Germline CDR1 and CDR2: SGHRS and YFSETQ. The CDR3 spans 15 residues. The ends were cut back, 2 bases at V and 4 bases at J, with 16 bases in the middle. CDR3 region: CASSFTSGVDYEQYF. As DNA, the CDR3 is TGCGCCAGCAGCTTTACTTCTGGGGTAGATTACGAGCAGTACTTC.

This clonotype was detected a few times. The chain employs TRBV13 and TRBJ1-1; possibly TRBD1 for D (5 bases). V gave up 6 bases and J gave up 3 bases, with 14 bases separating them. This CDR3 is built from 14 residues. Germline CDR1 PRHDT, CDR2 FYEKMQ (reference sequence). Here the CDR3 DNA reads TGTGCCAGCAGGGAGGGGCTGAGAGACACTGAAGCTTTCTTT. This sequence encodes CASREGLRDTEAFF.

The chain has TRBV18 and TRBJ2-5; unclear D gene. The germline CDR1 and CDR2 sequences are KGHSH and LQKENI. This CDR3 spans 13 amino acids. Trimming shortened V by 2 bases and J by 3 bases, and 7 bases separated the two germline ends. The CDR3 here is CASSPGRKETQYF. The CDR3 DNA sequence: TGTGCCAGCTCACCAGGCCGTAAAGAGACCCAGTACTTC.

The rearrangement links TRBV7-9 to TRBJ1-2; 10 positions agree with TRBD1. The CDR3 length is 16 residues. V lost 5 bases to trimming and J lost 3 bases; unmatched junction nucleotides: 9. The germline V gene encodes CDR1 SEHNR and CDR2 FQNEAQ (reference sequence). In DNA, the CDR3 is TGTGCCAGCAGCCCACCTATAGGACAGGGGGACTATGGCTACACCTTC. Protein product: CASSPPIGQGDYGYTF.

J is TRBJ2-7 and V is TRBV5-1; TRBD1 is a possible D gene (7 bases). CDR3 length: 16 residues. Looked up from germline, CDR1 is SGHRS and CDR2 is YFSETQ. Trimming shortened V by 4 bases and J by 0 bases, and 17 bases separated the two germline ends. Here the CDR3 reads CASSPGGTITSYEQYF. Here the CDR3 DNA reads TGCGCCAGCAGCCCAGGGGGGACCATTACCTCCTACGAGCAGTACTTC.

This clonotype has a handful of counts. V gene TRBV5-6 combines with J gene TRBJ1-2; 7 bases are a match to TRBD1. There are 14 residues in the CDR3. J gave up 8 bases and V 0 bases, and 7 bases lay outside the gene matches. Germline CDR1 SGHDT, CDR2 YYEEEE. The DNA for the CDR3 is TGTGCCAGCAGCTTGGGGACAGGTCAAGTCGGCTACACCTTC. This sequence encodes CASSLGTGQVGYTF.

The rearrangement links TRBV5-1 to TRBJ2-7; D might be TRBD2 (6 bases). This CDR3 has 15 amino acids. The V gene's germline CDR1 is SGHRS and CDR2 YFSETQ. V dropped 5 bases and J dropped 6 bases, with 21 bases sitting between them. The CDR3 DNA sequence: TGCGCCAGCAGTAAAGAGGGACTTGGAGCGCGCGAGCAGTACTTC. Its translation is CASSKEGLGAREQYF.

The gene calls are TRBV3-1 and TRBJ1-1; the match to TRBD1 covers 8 bases. CDR3 length: 12 residues. The germline V gene has CDR1 LGHDT and CDR2 YNNKEL (reference sequence). With 6 bases clipped from V and 11 bases from J, the junction kept 8 bases outside the gene matches. The CDR3 is CASRRGQADAFF. The CDR3 nucleotides are TGTGCCAGCAGACGGGGACAGGCCGACGCTTTCTTT. Supplemented by reference TRBV3-1 and TRBJ1-1, the full variable domain reads DTAVSQTPKYLVTQMGNDKSIKCEQNLGHDTMYWYKQDSKKFLKIMFSYNNKELIINETVPNRFSPKSPDKAHLNLHINSLELGDSAVYFCASRRGQADAFFGQGTRLTVV.

This clonotype was seen many times. The V and J genes are TRBV12-3 or TRBV12-4 and TRBJ2-3; 8 bases fit TRBD2. The CDR3 sequence is 15 residues long. Losses at the gene ends were 10 bases for V and 4 bases for J; bases not matched to a gene: 13. CDR3: CAIRMGGRTPDTQYF. DNA for the CDR3: TGTGCCATCAGAATGGGCGGGAGGACCCCAGATACGCAGTATTTT.

CDR3 coding DNA: TGTGCCAGCAGTTACACCACAGGACTATCTAACTATGGCTACACCTTC. This sequence encodes CASSYTTGLSNYGYTF. The V call is TRBV6-5, the J call TRBJ1-2; D might be TRBD1 (5 bases). The V gene's germline CDR1 is MNHEY and CDR2 SVGAGI. Trimming pared 2 bases from V and 0 bases from J, leaving 13 bases between. The CDR3 has 16 amino acids.

V usage is TRBV24-1 and J usage is TRBJ2-1; a weak D match, TRBD2 (6 bases). The CDR3 totals 17 residues. Germline V gene data show CDR1 as KGHDR and CDR2 as SFDVKD. V lost 3 bases and J lost 7, with 21 bases in between. The CDR3 nucleotides are TGTGCCACCAGTGATCATCCCCCCAGCGGGCGACGGAATGAGCAGTTCTTC. It is translated as CATSDHPPSGRRNEQFF.

This chain joins TRBV4-1 and TRBJ1-1, with a tentative D call TRBD1 (5 bases). In germline, CDR1 is MGHRA, CDR2 YSYEKL. V was cut by 0 bases and J by 7 bases, with 9 bases left in between. This CDR3 spans 13 amino acids. The CDR3 sequence is CASSQDRGFEAFF. In nucleotides, the CDR3 is TGCGCCAGCAGCCAAGATAGGGGTTTTGAAGCTTTCTTT.

A few counts support this clonotype. The V call is TRBV10-3, the J call TRBJ1-1; D gene unclear. Germline values: CDR1 ENHRY, CDR2 SYGVKD. The V end lost 7 bases, the J end lost 0 bases, and 12 bases lay between the germline ends. The CDR3 runs to 14 residues. CDR3 loop: CAIIADGLNTEAFF. The DNA for the CDR3 is TGTGCCATCATCGCGGACGGCCTGAACACTGAAGCTTTCTTT.

For the CDR3, the DNA is TGTGCCAGCAGTTTCGGACAGAGGCGGGCTAACGCTGAAGCTTTCTTT. Encoded protein: CASSFGQRRANAEAFF. The V and J genes are TRBV6-5 and TRBJ1-1, with D maybe TRBD1 (6 bases). Germline-derived CDR1 and CDR2 are MNHEY and SVGAGI. The CDR3 sequence is 16 residues long. The V and J ends lost 4 bases and 6 bases respectively, with 21 bases between them.

The gene calls are TRBV9 and TRBJ2-1; D could derive from TRBD1 or TRBD2 (5 bases each). The CDR3 length is 13 residues. Trimming took 3 bases from V and 6 from J, leaving 10 bases between them. From germline, CDR1 is SGDLS and CDR2 YYNGEE. In nucleotides, the CDR3 is TGTGCCAGCAGCGCGGGACCCCTCAATGAGCAGTTCTTC. It translates to CASSAGPLNEQFF.